This TCR beta chain was documented in a study of blood T cell repertoires in COVID-19. At the level of the study: Researchers got acute and convalescent COVID-19 samples from the United States, Italy and Spain. PBMCs, B-cell-depleted T cells, or T cells were the source of the cDNA or gDNA that made up the material.

Enrolled through a virtual design, the participants were between roughly 18 and 95 years of age and came from about two dozen US areas. During the 2 weeks before they entered the study, exposed participants had met someone with a PCR-confirmed or clinician-diagnosed COVID-19 case. Clones were read by immunoSEQ multiplex PCR, and TCRdb kept only the in-frame ones, dropping some. Here the sample spans 210,000 or so clones, 83% being singletons. The CDR3 extends over 16 amino acids. Germline CDR1 SGHRS, CDR2 YFSETQ. J lost 2 bases, V lost 1 base, and 5 bases had no gene match. Sequencing used PBMCs or T cells enriched from blood (not recorded which). J is TRBJ2-3 and V is TRBV5-1; 9 bases align to TRBD2. The receptor comes from a woman in her 50s who had been exposed to COVID-19. The CDR3 nucleotides are TGCGCCAGCAGCTTGATTGCGGGGGGGCCCACAGATACGCAGTATTTT. Translation gives CASSLIAGGPTDTQYF.